The clone carrying this T cell receptor beta chain was detected a few times. What it binds is not known. No patient received treatment before thyroid surgery. The record originates from a study of metastatic and nonmetastatic thyroid tumors. Study details: From malignant and benign thyroid patients, repertoires in blood and in tumor or nodule tissue were compared. Regarding the study as a whole: Malignant thyroid tumors reportedly had TCR beta diversity that was significantly higher than in benign nodules, in blood and tumor.

This CDR3 contains 13 residues. V dropped 4 bases and J dropped 8 bases, with 14 bases sitting between them. CDR1 and CDR2 (germline): SNHLY, FYNNEI. Per the authors' pipeline: For papillary thyroid cancer, a distant-metastasis classifier was constructed from CDR3 differences observed across clinicopathological groups. TCRdb re-called clones via MiXCR from the PCR reads. TCRdb, not the authors, supplied the V and J calls. Of roughly 16,000 clones listed, around 16% are singletons. Sequencing was carried out using blood. The chain uses TRBV2 and TRBJ1-2; D uncertain. The sequence was collected from a female donor with papillary thyroid cancer or a benign thyroid nodule (not recorded which). Some clones in this sample may be carry-over from other donors' samples. CDR3: CASSVGLLDGYTF. CDR3 DNA: TGTGCCAGCAGTGTTGGCCTCCTCGACGGCTACACCTTC.